This T cell receptor beta chain was found in a study of CD8 T cells in ankylosing spondylitis. General study findings and limits: Both synovial fluid and blood in reactive arthritis had previously been reported to carry some motif variants. A TCR beta motif made of about 8 highly homologous variants seemed typical of ankylosing spondylitis blood. A CD8+ phenotype characterized the disease-linked clones, which were relatively rare in peripheral blood. The study looked at matched synovial fluid samples from ankylosing spondylitis patients. Disease-linked clones were reported to be significantly enriched there.

With regard to this clonotype: Its target is unknown.

Germline V gene data show CDR1 as MNHEY and CDR2 as SMNVEV (reference sequence). This CDR3 is built from 14 residues. Trimming removed 7 bases from V and 3 bases from J, with 15 bases in between. TCRdb re-called the 5' RACE reads with MiXCR, one entry per CDR3 protein. This table has about 340,000 distinct CDR3 sequences, about 20% appearing once. The sample comprised blood, either unsorted or a sorted T cell fraction (not recorded which). The clonotype was recovered from a male donor with ankylosing spondylitis or in good health (not recorded which). This chain connects TRBV27 to TRBJ1-1; a weak D match, TRBD1 (5 bases). The CDR3 sequence is CASIPRGGYTEAFF. DNA for the CDR3: TGTGCCAGCATCCCTAGGGGCGGGTACACTGAAGCTTTCTTT.